A selection of T cell receptor beta chains follows, all from one sample in a study of blood T cell repertoires in COVID-19. Only in-frame clones appear in the TCRdb table, and some are missing; sequencing was by immunoSEQ multiplex PCR. The repertoire holds about 200,000 clones, with roughly 80% as singletons. The source material was peripheral blood. The receptor set was obtained from a woman aged 80 or over with COVID-19, enrolled during active disease. Each CDR3 is given with its conserved first and last residue. A D gene is named only where the DNA matches it firmly. Clone size is given for some rows only: seen once, a few or many times, or a class if the clone is expanded.

TRBV28,.,.,TRBJ2-7,CATHEGSPYEQYF,TGTGCCACCCACGAGGGAAGTCCCTACGAGCAGTACTTC
TRBV5-8,.,.,TRBJ1-1,CASRIGLQGNTEAFF,TGTGCCAGCAGGATAGGGTTACAGGGAAACACTGAAGCTTTCTTT
TRBV25-1,few,.,TRBJ1-1,CASYKNTEAFF,TGTGCCAGCTACAAGAACACTGAAGCTTTCTTT
TRBV18,few,.,TRBJ2-7,CASSPSRQGGHEQYF,TGTGCCAGCTCACCCTCTCGACAGGGAGGCCACGAGCAGTACTTC
TRBV30,.,TRBD1,TRBJ1-2,CAWSVQGYGYTF,TGTGCCTGGAGTGTACAGGGGTATGGCTACACCTTC
TRBV7-9,.,.,TRBJ2-5,CASSSNTGWRETQYF,TGTGCCAGCAGCTCAAACACGGGTTGGCGGGAGACCCAGTACTTC
TRBV19,.,.,TRBJ1-3,CASRRQPFSGNTIYF,TGTGCCAGTAGGCGACAGCCCTTCTCTGGAAACACCATATATTTT
TRBV30,few,TRBD1,TRBJ1-4,CAWKGGTGTEKLFF,TGTGCCTGGAAGGGTGGGACAGGGACTGAAAAACTGTTTTTT
TRBV9,.,.,TRBJ2-7,CASSPLWEPLLNEQYF,TGTGCCAGCAGCCCCCTTTGGGAGCCCCTTCTCAACGAGCAGTACTTC
TRBV18,once,.,TRBJ2-5,CASSTYGETQYF,TGTGCCAGCTCTACCTACGGAGAGACCCAGTACTTC
TRBV6-5,.,TRBD1,TRBJ1-2,CASSHTGDGYGYTF,TGTGCCAGCAGCCACACAGGGGACGGCTATGGCTACACCTTC
TRBV7-2,few,TRBD1,TRBJ1-2,CASSIQTGDLGYTF,TGTGCCAGCAGCATTCAGACAGGGGATTTGGGCTACACCTTC
TRBV7-6,.,.,TRBJ1-6,CASSLVSGGSSYNSPLHF,TGTGCCAGCAGCTTAGTCTCCGGGGGAAGCTCCTATAATTCACCCCTCCACTTT
TRBV28,.,.,TRBJ1-1,CASTPSQGRAFF,TGTGCCAGCACCCCATCGCAGGGTCGAGCTTTCTTT
TRBV6-6,.,.,TRBJ1-1,CASSPGGLGTEAFF,TGTGCCAGCAGTCCGGGGGGGTTAGGGACTGAAGCTTTCTTT
TRBV7-2,.,.,TRBJ2-1,CASSLVFGNEQFF,TGTGCCAGCAGCTTAGTCTTCGGCAATGAGCAGTTCTTC
TRBV28,.,TRBD1,TRBJ1-3,CASSAPGQESGNTIYF,TGTGCCAGCAGTGCTCCGGGACAGGAATCTGGAAACACCATATATTTT
TRBV7-9,.,.,TRBJ1-3,CASSFSGEGNTIYF,TGTGCCAGCAGCTTCTCCGGGGAAGGAAACACCATATATTTT
TRBV5-3,.,TRBD1,TRBJ1-5,CARSLASDRAAGPQHF,TGTGCCAGAAGCTTGGCCTCTGACAGGGCAGCAGGGCCCCAGCATTTT
TRBV7-2,.,.,TRBJ1-5,CASSLEGVLRSQPQHF,TGTGCCAGCAGCTTAGAGGGGGTTCTACGCAGTCAGCCCCAGCATTTT
TRBV7-3,few,TRBD2,TRBJ2-1,CASSPTSGKHNEQFF,TGTGCCAGCAGCCCTACCAGCGGGAAGCACAATGAGCAGTTCTTC
TRBV6-5,.,.,TRBJ1-4,CASKLRANEKLFF,TGTGCCAGCAAGTTAAGAGCTAATGAAAAACTGTTTTTT
TRBV19,.,TRBD1,TRBJ1-1,CASTGQGDTEAFF,TGTGCCAGCACCGGACAGGGAGACACTGAAGCTTTCTTT
TRBV5-1,.,.,TRBJ1-5,CASSLGGDGQPQHF,TGCGCCAGCAGTTTAGGAGGGGACGGACAGCCCCAGCATTTT
TRBV20-1,.,.,TRBJ2-4,CSASLAGAKNIQYF,TGCAGTGCTAGTCTGGCGGGGGCCAAAAACATTCAGTACTTC